This T cell receptor (beta chain) derives from a study of cytomegalovirus exposure and HLA in healthy donors. Germline V gene lookup returns CDR1 LNHDA and CDR2 SQIVND (reference sequence). The CDR3 consists of 15 residues. Trimming removed 4 bases at V and 1 base at J, with 13 bases between. A multiplex PCR was run with 60 Vbeta primers and 13 Jbeta primers. Produced via immunoSEQ multiplex PCR; TCRdb's table is partial and in-frame only. The profile shows some 150,000 clones, 55% to 75% of them singletons. This clone was found a few times. Its antigen is undetermined. Overall study findings and caveats: Further analysis was carried out later, and it showed several of the most significant clusters appearing linked to common viral pathogens.

The TCR originated in a human donor in good health. Sequenced: PBMCs. J is TRBJ1-1 and V is TRBV19, with D possibly TRBD1 on 5 matching bases. The CDR3 spells CASSTRGSRNTEAFF. Written as DNA, the CDR3 is TGTGCCAGTAGTACCCGGGGGAGTAGGAACACTGAAGCTTTCTTT.